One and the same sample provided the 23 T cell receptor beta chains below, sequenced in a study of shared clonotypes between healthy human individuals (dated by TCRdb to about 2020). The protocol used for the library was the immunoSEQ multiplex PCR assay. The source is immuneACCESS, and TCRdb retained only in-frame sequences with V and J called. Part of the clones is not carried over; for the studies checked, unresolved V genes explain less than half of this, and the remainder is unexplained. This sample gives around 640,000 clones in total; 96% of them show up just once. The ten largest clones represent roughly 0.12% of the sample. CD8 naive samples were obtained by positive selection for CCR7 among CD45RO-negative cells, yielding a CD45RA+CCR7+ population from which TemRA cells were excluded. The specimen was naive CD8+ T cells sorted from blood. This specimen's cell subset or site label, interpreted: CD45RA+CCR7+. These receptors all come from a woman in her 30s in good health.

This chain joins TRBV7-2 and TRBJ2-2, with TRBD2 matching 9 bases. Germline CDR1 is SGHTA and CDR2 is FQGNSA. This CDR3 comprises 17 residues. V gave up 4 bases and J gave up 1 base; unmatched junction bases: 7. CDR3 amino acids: CASSSSRLAVNTGELFF. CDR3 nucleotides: TGTGCCAGCAGCTCAAGCCGACTAGCGGTGAACACCGGGGAGCTGTTTTTT.

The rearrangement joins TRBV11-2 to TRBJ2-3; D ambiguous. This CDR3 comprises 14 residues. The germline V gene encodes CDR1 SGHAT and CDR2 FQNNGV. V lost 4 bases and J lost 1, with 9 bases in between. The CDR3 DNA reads TGTGCCAGCAGCTCCCTCTTGGGCACAGATACGCAGTATTTT. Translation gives CASSSLLGTDTQYF.

The CDR3, as DNA: TGTGCCAGCATCCGGTCGGTAGCGCTTTCTGAAGCGACCCAGTACTTC. The encoded protein is CASIRSVALSEATQYF. V and J are TRBV21-1 and TRBJ2-5; no check of the table's D call, TRBD2, against the DNA was made. TRBV21-1 is labeled a pseudogene. The CDR3 is 16 amino acids.

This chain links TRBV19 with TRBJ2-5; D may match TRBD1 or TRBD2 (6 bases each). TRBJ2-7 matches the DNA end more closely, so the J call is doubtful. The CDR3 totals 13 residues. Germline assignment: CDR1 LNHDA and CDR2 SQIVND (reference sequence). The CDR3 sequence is CATGGGIWYEQYF. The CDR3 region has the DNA TGTGCCACCGGGGGCGGGATATGGTACGAGCAGTACTTC.

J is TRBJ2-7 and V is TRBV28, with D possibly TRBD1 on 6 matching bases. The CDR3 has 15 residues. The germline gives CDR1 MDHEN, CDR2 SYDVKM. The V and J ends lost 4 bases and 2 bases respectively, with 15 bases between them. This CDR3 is CASSSRGRSPYEQYF. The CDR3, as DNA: TGTGCCAGCAGTTCCAGGGGAAGATCCCCCTACGAGCAGTACTTC.

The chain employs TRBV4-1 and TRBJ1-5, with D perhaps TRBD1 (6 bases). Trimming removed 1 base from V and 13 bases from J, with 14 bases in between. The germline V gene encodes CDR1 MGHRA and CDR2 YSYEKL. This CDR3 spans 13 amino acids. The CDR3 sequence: CASSQGIPGQQHF. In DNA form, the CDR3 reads TGCGCCAGCAGCCAAGGGATTCCGGGACAACAGCATTTT.

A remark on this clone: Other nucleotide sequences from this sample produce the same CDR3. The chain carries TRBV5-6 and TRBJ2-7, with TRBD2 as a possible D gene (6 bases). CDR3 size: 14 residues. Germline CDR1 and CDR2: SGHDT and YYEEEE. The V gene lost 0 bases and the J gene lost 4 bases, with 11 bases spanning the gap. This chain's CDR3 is CASSLGLAPYEQYF. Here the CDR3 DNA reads TGTGCCAGCAGCTTGGGGCTAGCGCCTTACGAGCAGTACTTC.

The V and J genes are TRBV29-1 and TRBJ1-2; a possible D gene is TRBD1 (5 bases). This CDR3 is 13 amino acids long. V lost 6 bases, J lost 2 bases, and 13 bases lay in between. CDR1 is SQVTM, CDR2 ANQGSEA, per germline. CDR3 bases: TGCAGCGTCGGATACACAGGCAACTATGGCTACACCTTC. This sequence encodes CSVGYTGNYGYTF.

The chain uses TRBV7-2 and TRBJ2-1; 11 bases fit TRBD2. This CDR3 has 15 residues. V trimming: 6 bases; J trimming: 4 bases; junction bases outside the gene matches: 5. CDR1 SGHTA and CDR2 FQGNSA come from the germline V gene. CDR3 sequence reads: CASRRLAGLYNEQFF. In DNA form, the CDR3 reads TGTGCCAGCAGGAGACTAGCGGGATTATACAATGAGCAGTTCTTC.

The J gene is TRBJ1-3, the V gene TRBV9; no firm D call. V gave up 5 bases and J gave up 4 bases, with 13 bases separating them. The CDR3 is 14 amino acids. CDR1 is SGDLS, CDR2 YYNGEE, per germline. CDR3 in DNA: TGTGCCAGCAGAGATGGACTGGGAGGAAACACCATATATTTT. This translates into CASRDGLGGNTIYF.

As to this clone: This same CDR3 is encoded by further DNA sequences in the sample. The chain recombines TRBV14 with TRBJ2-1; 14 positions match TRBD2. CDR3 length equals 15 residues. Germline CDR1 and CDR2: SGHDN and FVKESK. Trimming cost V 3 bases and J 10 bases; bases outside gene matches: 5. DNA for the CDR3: TGTGCCAGCAGCCAGGGACTAGCGGGGGTGTGGGAGCAGTTCTTC. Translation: CASSQGLAGVWEQFF.

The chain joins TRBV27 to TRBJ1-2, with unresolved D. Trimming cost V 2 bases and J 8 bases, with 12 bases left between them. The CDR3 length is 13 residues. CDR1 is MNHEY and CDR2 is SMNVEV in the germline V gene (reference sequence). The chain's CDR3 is CASSLMREKGYTF. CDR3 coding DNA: TGTGCCAGCAGTTTAATGCGGGAGAAAGGCTACACCTTC.

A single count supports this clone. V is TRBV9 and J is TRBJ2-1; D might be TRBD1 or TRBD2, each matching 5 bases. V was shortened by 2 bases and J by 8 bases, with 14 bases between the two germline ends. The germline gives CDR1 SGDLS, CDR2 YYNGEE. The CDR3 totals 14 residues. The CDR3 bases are TGTGCCAGCAGCGTTTCAGGGACCTTCGATGAGCAGTTCTTC. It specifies CASSVSGTFDEQFF.

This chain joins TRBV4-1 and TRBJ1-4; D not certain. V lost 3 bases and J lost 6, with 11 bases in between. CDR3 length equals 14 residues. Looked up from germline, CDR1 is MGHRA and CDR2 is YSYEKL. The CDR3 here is CASSQGIPYEKLFF. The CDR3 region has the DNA TGCGCCAGCAGCCAGGGGATCCCCTATGAAAAACTGTTTTTT.

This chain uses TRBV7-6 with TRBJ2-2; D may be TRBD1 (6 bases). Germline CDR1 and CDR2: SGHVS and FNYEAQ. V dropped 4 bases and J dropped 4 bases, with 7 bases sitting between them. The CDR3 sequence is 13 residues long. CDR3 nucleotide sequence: TGTGCCAGCAGCTCAGGGGTCACCGGGGAGCTGTTTTTT. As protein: CASSSGVTGELFF.

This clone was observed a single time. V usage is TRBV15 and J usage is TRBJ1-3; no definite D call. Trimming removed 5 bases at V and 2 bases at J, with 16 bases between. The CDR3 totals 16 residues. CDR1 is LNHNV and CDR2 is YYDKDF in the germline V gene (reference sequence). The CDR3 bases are TGTGCCACCAGCCCTCATTGGGTAGGAGCTGGAAACACCATATATTTT. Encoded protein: CATSPHWVGAGNTIYF.

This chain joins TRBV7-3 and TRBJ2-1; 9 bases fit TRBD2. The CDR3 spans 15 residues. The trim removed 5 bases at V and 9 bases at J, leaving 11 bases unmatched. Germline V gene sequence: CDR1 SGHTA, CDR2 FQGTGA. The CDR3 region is CASSLSGGRAPEQFF. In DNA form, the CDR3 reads TGTGCCAGCAGCCTCTCTGGCGGGAGGGCCCCTGAGCAGTTCTTC.

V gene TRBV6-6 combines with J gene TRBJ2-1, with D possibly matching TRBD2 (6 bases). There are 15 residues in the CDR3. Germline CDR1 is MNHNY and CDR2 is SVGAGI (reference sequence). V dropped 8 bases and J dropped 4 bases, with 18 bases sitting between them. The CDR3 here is CASLGGGAPYNEQFF. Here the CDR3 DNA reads TGTGCCAGCCTCGGCGGCGGGGCGCCATACAATGAGCAGTTCTTC.

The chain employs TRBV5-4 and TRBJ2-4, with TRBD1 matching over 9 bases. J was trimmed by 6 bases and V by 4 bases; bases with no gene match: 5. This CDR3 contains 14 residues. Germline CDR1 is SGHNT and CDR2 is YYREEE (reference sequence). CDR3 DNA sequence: TGTGCCAGCAGCGACGAGACAGGGGGAAACATTCAGTACTTC. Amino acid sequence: CASSDETGGNIQYF. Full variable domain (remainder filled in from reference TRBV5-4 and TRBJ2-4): ETGVTQSPTHLIKTRGQQVTLRCSSQSGHNTVSWYQQALGQGPQFIFQYYREEENGRGNFPPRFSGLQFPNYSSELNVNALELDDSALYLCASSDETGGNIQYFGAGTRLSVL.

CDR3 coding DNA: TGTGCCAGTAGCCTCGGACAGATCCTCCCCCACAATGAGCAGTTCTTC. This gives the protein CASSLGQILPHNEQFF. This sequence joins TRBV19 and TRBJ2-1, with a tentative D call TRBD1 (6 bases). Germline V gene sequence: CDR1 LNHDA, CDR2 SQIVND (reference sequence). The CDR3 totals 16 residues. V lost 6 bases, J lost 5 bases, and 20 bases lay in between. The variable domain in full, with the rest retrieved from reference TRBV19 and TRBJ2-1, is DGGITQSPKYLFRKEGQNVTLSCEQNLNHDAMYWYRQDPGQGLRLIYYSQIVNDFQKGDIAEGYSVSREKKESFPLTVTSAQKNPTAFYLCASSLGQILPHNEQFFGPGTRLTVL.

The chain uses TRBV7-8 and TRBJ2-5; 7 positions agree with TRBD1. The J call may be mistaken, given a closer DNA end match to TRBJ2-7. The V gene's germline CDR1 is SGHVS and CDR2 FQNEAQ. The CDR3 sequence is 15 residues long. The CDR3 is CASSLAGGQSYEQYF. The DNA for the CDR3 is TGTGCCAGCAGCTTAGCAGGGGGACAGAGCTACGAGCAGTACTTC.

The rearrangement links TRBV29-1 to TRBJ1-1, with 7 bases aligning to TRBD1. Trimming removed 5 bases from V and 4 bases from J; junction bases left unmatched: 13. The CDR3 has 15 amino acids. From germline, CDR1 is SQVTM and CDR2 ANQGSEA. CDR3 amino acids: CSVPELLDRATEAFF. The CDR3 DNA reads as TGCAGCGTTCCAGAACTTTTAGACAGGGCCACTGAAGCTTTCTTT. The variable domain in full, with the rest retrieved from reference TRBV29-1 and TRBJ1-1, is SAVISQKPSRDICQRGTSLTIQCQVDSQVTMMFWYRQQPGQSLTLIATANQGSEATYESGFVIDKFPISRPNLTFSTLTVSNMSPEDSSIYLCSVPELLDRATEAFFGQGTRLTVV.

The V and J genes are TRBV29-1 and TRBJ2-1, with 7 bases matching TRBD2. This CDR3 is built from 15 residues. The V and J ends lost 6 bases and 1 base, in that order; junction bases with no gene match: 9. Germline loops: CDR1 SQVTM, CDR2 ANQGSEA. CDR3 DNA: TGCAGCGTGGGGGTTACTAGCGAATCCTACAATGAGCAGTTCTTC. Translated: CSVGVTSESYNEQFF.